The 10 T cell receptor beta chains below all came from one sample that was sequenced in a study of immune cell composition in non-small cell lung cancer (dated by TCRdb to the late 2010s). Libraries were made using the immunoSEQ multiplex PCR assay. TCRdb carries this immuneACCESS record with in-frame sequences only. Its versions omit some clonotypes, under half of them owing to an unresolved V gene in the studies checked, with the rest unexplained. This sample lists about 4,000 clones; roughly 80% were detected once. Of the sample, approximately 8% falls within the top ten clones. Sequences were obtained from lung tumor tissue. The receptors stem from a human donor with non-small cell lung cancer.

This rearrangement joins TRBV5-1 to TRBJ2-3; 10 bases line up with TRBD2. Losses at the gene ends were 3 bases for V and 2 bases for J; bases not matched to a gene: 12. CDR1 SGHRS and CDR2 YFSETQ come from the germline V gene. This CDR3 spans 18 amino acids. In DNA form, the CDR3 reads TGCGCCAGCAGCTCTGAGTTAGGACTAGCGGAACTCACAGATACGCAGTATTTT. Protein sequence: CASSSELGLAELTDTQYF.

The chain couples TRBV7-2 to TRBJ1-5; tentatively, D is TRBD1 (5 bases). This CDR3 is built from 17 residues. CDR1 SGHTA and CDR2 FQGNSA come from the germline V gene. Trimming removed 2 bases at V and 0 bases at J, with 14 bases between. The CDR3 DNA sequence: TGTGCCAGCAGCTTACAGGGCACTCCAAATAGCAATCAGCCCCAGCATTTT. Translating gives CASSLQGTPNSNQPQHF.

The chain is built from TRBV7-2 and TRBJ2-7; a weak D match, TRBD1 (5 bases). The germline CDR1 and CDR2 sequences are SGHTA and FQGNSA. CDR3 length: 15 amino acids. With 4 bases removed from V and 0 bases from J, the gap between germline ends came to 13 bases. In DNA form, the CDR3 reads TGTGCCAGCAGCTCGCAGTGGGGCAGCTCCTACGAGCAGTACTTC. This encodes CASSSQWGSSYEQYF.

V gene TRBV6-1 combines with J gene TRBJ1-5, with TRBD1 matching over 9 bases. V lost 8 bases to trimming and J lost 6 bases; unmatched junction nucleotides: 5. The CDR3 spans 13 residues. Germline V CDR1 and CDR2: MNHNS, SASEGT. This CDR3 is CASRDRVTQPQHF. CDR3 DNA sequence: TGTGCCAGCCGGGACAGGGTCACTCAGCCCCAGCATTTT.

This chain uses TRBV2 with TRBJ2-7; 10 bases agree with TRBD1. This CDR3 is built from 14 residues. Trimming removed 8 bases from V and 7 bases from J; junction bases left unmatched: 11. The germline gives CDR1 SNHLY, CDR2 FYNNEI. The CDR3, as DNA: TGTGCCAGCGAAAAGGACAGGGGGTTCGGTGAGCAGTACTTC. Protein: CASEKDRGFGEQYF. Full variable domain (missing parts from reference TRBV2 and TRBJ2-7): EPEVTQTPSHQVTQMGQEVILRCVPISNHLYFYWYRQILGQKVEFLVSFYNNEISEKSEIFDDQFSVERPDGSNFTLKIRSTKLEDSAMYFCASEKDRGFGEQYFGPGTRLTVT.

The rearrangement joins TRBV5-6 to TRBJ1-3, with 8 nucleotides matching TRBD1. This CDR3 is 16 amino acids long. Per germline, CDR1 SGHDT and CDR2 YYEEEE. The V segment lost 3 bases and the J segment 0 bases; nucleotides outside the gene matches: 5. The CDR3: CASSYRGLYSGNTIYF. DNA of the CDR3: TGTGCCAGCAGCTACAGGGGGTTATACTCTGGAAACACCATATATTTT.

The V call is TRBV5-1, the J call TRBJ1-1, with a weak D call TRBD1 (5 bases). The CDR3 contains 14 residues. Germline loops: CDR1 SGHRS, CDR2 YFSETQ. The V end was cut by 0 bases, the J end by 4 bases, with 10 bases between. CDR3 in amino acids: CASSLDGGSTEAFF. CDR3 DNA: TGCGCCAGCAGCTTGGATGGGGGGAGCACTGAAGCTTTCTTT. The full variable domain, its missing parts supplied by reference TRBV5-1 and TRBJ1-1, is KAGVTQTPRYLIKTRGQQVTLSCSPISGHRSVSWYQQTPGQGLQFLFEYFSETQRNKGNFPGRFSGRQFSNSRSEMNVSTLELGDSALYLCASSLDGGSTEAFFGQGTRLTVV.

Remarks on this clone: Mismatch with germline at one junction end may stem from a read error. The chain links TRBV18 to TRBJ1-3, with 7 bases that match TRBD1. The CDR3 totals 16 residues. CDR1 and CDR2 (germline): KGHSH, LQKENI. The CDR3, as DNA: TGTGCCAGCTCCCCACAGACAGGGAGCTCTGGAAACACCATATATTTT. Amino acids: CASSPQTGSSGNTIYF.

The V and J genes are TRBV6-5 and TRBJ1-1; tentative D call: TRBD1 (6 bases). CDR3 length: 12 residues. Between the trimmed V and J ends, which lost 2 bases and 7 bases, there was a span of 8 bases. The germline V gene encodes CDR1 MNHEY and CDR2 SVGAGI. CDR3 loop: CASSYGGSEAFF. DNA of the CDR3: TGTGCCAGCAGTTACGGGGGCAGTGAAGCTTTCTTT.

The rearrangement uses TRBV5-6 and TRBJ2-2, with 10 bases that match TRBD1. Per the germline V gene, CDR1 is SGHDT and CDR2 is YYEEEE. V shed 0 bases and J 3 bases; nucleotides not matched to a gene: 5. The CDR3 has 17 residues. The DNA of the CDR3 is TGTGCCAGCAGCTTGGTTGGGACAGGGGTCGACACCGGGGAGCTGTTTTTT. Protein: CASSLVGTGVDTGELFF.